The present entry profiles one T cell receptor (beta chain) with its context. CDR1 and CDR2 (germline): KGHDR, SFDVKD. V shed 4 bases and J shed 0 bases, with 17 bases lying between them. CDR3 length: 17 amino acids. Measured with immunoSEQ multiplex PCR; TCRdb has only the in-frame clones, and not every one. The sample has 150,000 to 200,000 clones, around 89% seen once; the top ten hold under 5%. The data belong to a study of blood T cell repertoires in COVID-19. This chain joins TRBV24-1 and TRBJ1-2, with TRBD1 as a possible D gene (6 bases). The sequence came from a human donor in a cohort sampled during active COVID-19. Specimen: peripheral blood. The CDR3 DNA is TGTGCCACCAGTGAACAGGGACCCTACACATCTAACTATGGCTACACCTTC. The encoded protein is CATSEQGPYTSNYGYTF.